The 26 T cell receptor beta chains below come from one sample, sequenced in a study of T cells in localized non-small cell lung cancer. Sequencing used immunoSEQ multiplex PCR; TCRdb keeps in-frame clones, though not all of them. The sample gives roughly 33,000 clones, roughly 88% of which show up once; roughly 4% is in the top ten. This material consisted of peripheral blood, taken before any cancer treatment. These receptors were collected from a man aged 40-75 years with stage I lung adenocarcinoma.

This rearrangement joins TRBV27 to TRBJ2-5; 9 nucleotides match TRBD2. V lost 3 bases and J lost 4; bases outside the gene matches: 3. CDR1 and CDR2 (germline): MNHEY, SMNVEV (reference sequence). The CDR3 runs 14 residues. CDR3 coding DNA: TGTGCCAGCAGTTTTGGTAGCGGGGGAGAGACCCAGTACTTC. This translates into CASSFGSGGETQYF.

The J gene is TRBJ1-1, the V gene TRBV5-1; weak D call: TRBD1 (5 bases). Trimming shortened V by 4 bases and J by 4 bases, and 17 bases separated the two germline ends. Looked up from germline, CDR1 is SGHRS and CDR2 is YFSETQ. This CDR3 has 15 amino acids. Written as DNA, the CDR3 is TGCGCCAGCAGCCCTCGCGGGGGAACGGGCACTGAAGCTTTCTTT. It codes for CASSPRGGTGTEAFF.

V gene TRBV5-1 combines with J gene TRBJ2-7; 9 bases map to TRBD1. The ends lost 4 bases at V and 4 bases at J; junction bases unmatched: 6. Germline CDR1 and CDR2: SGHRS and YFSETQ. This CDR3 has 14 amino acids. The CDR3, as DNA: TGCGCCAGCAGCGGTACAGGGGGCGCATACGAGCAGTACTTC. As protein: CASSGTGGAYEQYF.

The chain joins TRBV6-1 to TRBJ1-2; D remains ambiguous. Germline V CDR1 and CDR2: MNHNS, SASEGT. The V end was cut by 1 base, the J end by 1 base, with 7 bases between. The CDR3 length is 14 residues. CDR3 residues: CASSEGDNNYGYTF. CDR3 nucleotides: TGTGCCAGCAGTGAAGGTGACAATAACTATGGCTACACCTTC.

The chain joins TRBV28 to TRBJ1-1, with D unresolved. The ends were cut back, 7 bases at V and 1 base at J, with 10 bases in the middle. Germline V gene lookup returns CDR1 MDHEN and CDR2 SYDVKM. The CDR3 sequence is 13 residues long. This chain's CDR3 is CASTLHANTEAFF. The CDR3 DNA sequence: TGTGCCAGCACTCTACATGCGAACACTGAAGCTTTCTTT.

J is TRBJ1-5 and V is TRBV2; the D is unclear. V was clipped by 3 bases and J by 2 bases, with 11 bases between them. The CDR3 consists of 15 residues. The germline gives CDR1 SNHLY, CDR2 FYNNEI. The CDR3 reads CASSEKLLGNQPQHF. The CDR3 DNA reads TGTGCCAGCAGTGAGAAGTTATTGGGCAATCAGCCCCAGCATTTT.

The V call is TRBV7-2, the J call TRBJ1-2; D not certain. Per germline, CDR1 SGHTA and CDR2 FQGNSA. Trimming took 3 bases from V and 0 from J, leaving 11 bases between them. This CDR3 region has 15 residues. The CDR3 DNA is TGTGCCAGCAGCTTGACGAGAGGGTCTAACTATGGCTACACCTTC. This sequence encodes CASSLTRGSNYGYTF.

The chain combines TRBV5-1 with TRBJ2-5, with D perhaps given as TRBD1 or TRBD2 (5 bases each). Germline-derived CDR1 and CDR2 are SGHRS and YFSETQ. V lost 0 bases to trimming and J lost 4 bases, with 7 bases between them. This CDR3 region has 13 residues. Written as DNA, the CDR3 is TGCGCCAGCAGCTTGGTTGGGGGAGAGACCCAGTACTTC. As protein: CASSLVGGETQYF.

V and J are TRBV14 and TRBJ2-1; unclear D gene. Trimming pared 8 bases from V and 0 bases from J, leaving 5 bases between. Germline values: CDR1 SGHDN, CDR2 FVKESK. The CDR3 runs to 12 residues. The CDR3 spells CASGTSYNEQFF. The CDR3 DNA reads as TGTGCCAGCGGTACCTCCTACAATGAGCAGTTCTTC.

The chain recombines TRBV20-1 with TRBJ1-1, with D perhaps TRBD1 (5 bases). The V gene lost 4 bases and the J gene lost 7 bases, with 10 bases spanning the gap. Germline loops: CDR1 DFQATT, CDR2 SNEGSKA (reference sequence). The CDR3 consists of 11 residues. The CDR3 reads CSAIPGGEAFF. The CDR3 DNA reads TGCAGTGCTATCCCCGGGGGTGAAGCTTTCTTT.

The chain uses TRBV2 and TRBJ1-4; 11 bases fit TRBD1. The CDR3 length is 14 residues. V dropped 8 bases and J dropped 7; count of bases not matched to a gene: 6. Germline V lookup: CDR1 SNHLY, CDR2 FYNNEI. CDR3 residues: CASESGTGGEKLFF. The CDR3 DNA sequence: TGTGCCAGCGAATCCGGGACAGGGGGTGAAAAACTGTTTTTT.

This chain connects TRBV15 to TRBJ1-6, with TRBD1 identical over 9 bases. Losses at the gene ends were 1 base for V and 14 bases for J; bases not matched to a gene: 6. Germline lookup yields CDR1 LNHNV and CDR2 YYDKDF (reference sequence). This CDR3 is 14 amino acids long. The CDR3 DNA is TGTGCCACCAGCAGAGCAAGGACAGGGGTAGCCCTCCACTTT. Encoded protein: CATSRARTGVALHF.

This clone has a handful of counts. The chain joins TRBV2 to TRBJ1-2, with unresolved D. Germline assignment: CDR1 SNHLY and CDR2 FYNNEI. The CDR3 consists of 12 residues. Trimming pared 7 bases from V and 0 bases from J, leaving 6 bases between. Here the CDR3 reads CASTDTNYGYTF. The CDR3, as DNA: TGTGCCAGCACCGATACTAACTATGGCTACACCTTC.

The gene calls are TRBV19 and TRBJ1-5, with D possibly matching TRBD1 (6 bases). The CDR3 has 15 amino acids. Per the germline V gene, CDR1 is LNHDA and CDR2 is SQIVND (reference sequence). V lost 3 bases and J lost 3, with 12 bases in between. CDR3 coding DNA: TGTGCCAGTAGTATCTGGACAGAAGTCAATCAGCCCCAGCATTTT. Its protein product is CASSIWTEVNQPQHF.

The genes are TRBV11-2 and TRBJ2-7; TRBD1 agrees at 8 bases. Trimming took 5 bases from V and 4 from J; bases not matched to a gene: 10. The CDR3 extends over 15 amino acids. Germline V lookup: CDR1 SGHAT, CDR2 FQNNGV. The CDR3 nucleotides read TGTGCCAGCAGCCCCCAAACAGGGGGAACTTACGAGCAGTACTTC. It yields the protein CASSPQTGGTYEQYF.

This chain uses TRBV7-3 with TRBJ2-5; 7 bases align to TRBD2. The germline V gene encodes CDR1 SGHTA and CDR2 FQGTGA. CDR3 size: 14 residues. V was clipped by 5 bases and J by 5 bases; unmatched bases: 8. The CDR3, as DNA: TGTGCCAGCAGCCGGGACTACCTGGGGGAGACCCAGTACTTC. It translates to CASSRDYLGETQYF.

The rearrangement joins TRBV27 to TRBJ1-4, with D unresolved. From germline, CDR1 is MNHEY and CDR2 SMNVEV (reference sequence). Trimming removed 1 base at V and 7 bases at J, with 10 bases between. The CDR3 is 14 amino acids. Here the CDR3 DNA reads TGTGCCAGCAGTTTATACGAGACCGGTGAAAAACTGTTTTTT. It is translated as CASSLYETGEKLFF.

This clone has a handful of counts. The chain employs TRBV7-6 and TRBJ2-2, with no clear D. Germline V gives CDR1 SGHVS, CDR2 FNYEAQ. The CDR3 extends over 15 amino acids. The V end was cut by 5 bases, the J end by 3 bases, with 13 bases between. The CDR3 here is CASSPLGPHTGELFF. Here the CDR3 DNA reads TGTGCCAGCAGCCCTCTTGGACCGCACACCGGGGAGCTGTTTTTT.

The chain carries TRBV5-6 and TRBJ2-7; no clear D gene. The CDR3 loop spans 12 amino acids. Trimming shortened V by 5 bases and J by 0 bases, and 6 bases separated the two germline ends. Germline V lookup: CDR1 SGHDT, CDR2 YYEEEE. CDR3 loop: CASRENSYEQYF. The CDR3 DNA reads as TGTGCCAGCAGGGAAAACTCCTACGAGCAGTACTTC. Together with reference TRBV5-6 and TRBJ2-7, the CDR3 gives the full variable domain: DAGVTQSPTHLIKTRGQQVTLRCSPKSGHDTVSWYQQALGQGPQFIFQYYEEEERQRGNFPDRFSGHQFPNYSSELNVNALLLGDSALYLCASRENSYEQYFGPGTRLTVT.

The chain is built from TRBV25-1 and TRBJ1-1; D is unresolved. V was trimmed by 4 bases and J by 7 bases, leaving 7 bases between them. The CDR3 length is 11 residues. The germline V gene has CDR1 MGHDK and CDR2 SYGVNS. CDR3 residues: CASSGRVEAFF. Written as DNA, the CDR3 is TGTGCCAGCAGTGGAAGAGTTGAAGCTTTCTTT. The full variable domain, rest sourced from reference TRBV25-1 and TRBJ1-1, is EADIYQTPRYLVIGTGKKITLECSQTMGHDKMYWYQQDPGMELHLIHYSYGVNSTEKGDLSSESTVSRIRTEHFPLTLESARPSHTSQYLCASSGRVEAFFGQGTRLTVV.

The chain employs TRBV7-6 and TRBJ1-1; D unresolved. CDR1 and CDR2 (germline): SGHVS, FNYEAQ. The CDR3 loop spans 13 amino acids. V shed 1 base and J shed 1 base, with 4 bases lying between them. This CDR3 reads CASSLVENTEAFF. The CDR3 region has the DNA TGTGCCAGCAGCTTAGTGGAGAACACTGAAGCTTTCTTT.

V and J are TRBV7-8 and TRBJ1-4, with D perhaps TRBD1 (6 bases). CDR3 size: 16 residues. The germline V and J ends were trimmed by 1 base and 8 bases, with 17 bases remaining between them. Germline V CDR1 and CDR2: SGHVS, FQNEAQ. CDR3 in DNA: TGTGCCAGCAGCTTAGGAGGGGGGAGGTCGGGAGAAAAACTGTTTTTT. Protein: CASSLGGGRSGEKLFF.

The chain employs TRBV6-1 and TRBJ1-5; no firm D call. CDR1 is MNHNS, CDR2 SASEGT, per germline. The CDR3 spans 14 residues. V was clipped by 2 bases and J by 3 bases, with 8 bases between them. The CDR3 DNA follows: TGTGCCAGCAGTGAACTCACCTTCAATCAGCCCCAGCATTTT. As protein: CASSELTFNQPQHF.

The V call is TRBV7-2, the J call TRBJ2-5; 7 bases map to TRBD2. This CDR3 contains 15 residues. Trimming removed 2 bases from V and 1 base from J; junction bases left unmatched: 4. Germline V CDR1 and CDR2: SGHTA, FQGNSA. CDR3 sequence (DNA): TGTGCCAGCAGCTTAACGGGGGGACCCCAAGAGACCCAGTACTTC. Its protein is CASSLTGGPQETQYF.

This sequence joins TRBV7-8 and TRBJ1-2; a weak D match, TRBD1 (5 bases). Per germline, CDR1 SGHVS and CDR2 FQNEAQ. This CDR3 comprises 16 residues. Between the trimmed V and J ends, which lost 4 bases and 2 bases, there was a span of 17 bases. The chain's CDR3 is CASSSQGRPLNYGYTF. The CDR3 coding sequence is TGTGCCAGCAGCTCGCAGGGACGGCCCTTGAACTATGGCTACACCTTC. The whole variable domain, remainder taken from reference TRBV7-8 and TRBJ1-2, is GAGVSQSPRYKVAKRGQDVALRCDPISGHVSLFWYQQALGQGPEFLTYFQNEAQLDKSGLPSDRFFAERPEGSVSTLKIQRTQQEDSAVYLCASSSQGRPLNYGYTFGSGTRLTVV.

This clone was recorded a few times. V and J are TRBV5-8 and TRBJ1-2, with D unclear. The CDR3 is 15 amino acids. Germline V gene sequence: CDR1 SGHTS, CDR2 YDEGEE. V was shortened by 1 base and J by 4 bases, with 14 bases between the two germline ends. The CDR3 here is CASSLRSDASYGYTF. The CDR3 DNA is TGTGCCAGCAGCTTGAGATCCGACGCAAGCTATGGCTACACCTTC.